This TCR beta chain comes out of a study of T cell responses to AZD1222 COVID-19 vaccine. Study results and limitations: Donors skewed white British and female; clonal diversity was possibly underestimated. Seropositive AZD1222 recipients at baseline numbered only five or six.

Comments on this clone: What it binds is not known.

CDR1 is SGHKS and CDR2 is YYEKEE in the germline V gene (reference sequence). Unmatched junction bases numbered 6, after V lost 5 bases and J lost 7 bases. The CDR3 runs to 14 residues. The repertoire was sequenced with immunoSEQ multiplex PCR; TCRdb's copy has only in-frame clones and lacks some. The sample carries more than 85,000 clones, roughly 90% recorded once. The sequenced sample was peripheral blood, obtained on day 0 of MenACWY control vaccination. V gene TRBV5-5 combines with J gene TRBJ1-4; 9 bases map to TRBD1. The TCR originated in an adult in good health. The CDR3 nucleotides read TGTGCCAGCAGTTCCGGGACAGGGAGTGAAAAACTGTTTTTT. Its protein product is CASSSGTGSEKLFF.